One sample yielded the 28 T cell receptor beta chains listed below, sequenced in a study of blood T cell repertoires in COVID-19. Clones were read by immunoSEQ multiplex PCR, and TCRdb kept only the in-frame ones, dropping some. This sample carries about 68,000 clones, 75% to 90% of them seen once, and the ten largest clones take less than 9%. Material: peripheral blood. These receptors were collected from a man aged 30 to 39 with acute or convalescent COVID-19.

The J gene is TRBJ2-1, the V gene TRBV14; D call uncertain. The germline CDR1 and CDR2 sequences are SGHDN and FVKESK. This CDR3 comprises 14 residues. Trimming shortened V by 0 bases and J by 10 bases, and 13 bases separated the two germline ends. CDR3 sequence reads: CASSQDPIVGEQFF. The CDR3 coding sequence is TGTGCCAGCAGCCAAGATCCCATTGTCGGGGAGCAGTTCTTC. Full variable domain (remainder filled in from reference TRBV14 and TRBJ2-1): EAGVTQFPSHSVIEKGQTVTLRCDPISGHDNLYWYRRVMGKEIKFLLHFVKESKQDESGMPNNRFLAERTGGTYSTLKVQPAELEDSGVYFCASSQDPIVGEQFFGPGTRLTVL.

The chain has TRBV4-1 and TRBJ2-3, with 7 bases fitting TRBD1. Germline lookup yields CDR1 MGHRA and CDR2 YSYEKL. Unmatched junction bases numbered 5, after V lost 0 bases and J lost 11 bases. The CDR3 length is 13 residues. The CDR3 nucleotides read TGCGCCAGCAGCCAAGATGTCCACAGGGGGCAGTATTTT. This sequence encodes CASSQDVHRGQYF.

The gene calls are TRBV14 and TRBJ2-7; 8 positions match TRBD1. This CDR3 is built from 17 residues. Looked up from germline, CDR1 is SGHDN and CDR2 is FVKESK. The J segment lost 4 bases and the V segment lost 0 bases, leaving 11 bases of the junction unmatched. The CDR3 here is CASSQDPLDRGSYEQYF. DNA for the CDR3: TGTGCCAGCAGCCAAGACCCCCTCGACAGGGGCAGTTACGAGCAGTACTTC. Supplemented by reference TRBV14 and TRBJ2-7, the full variable domain reads EAGVTQFPSHSVIEKGQTVTLRCDPISGHDNLYWYRRVMGKEIKFLLHFVKESKQDESGMPNNRFLAERTGGTYSTLKVQPAELEDSGVYFCASSQDPLDRGSYEQYFGPGTRLTVT.

The chain employs TRBV2 and TRBJ2-6; 9 nucleotides align to TRBD1. This CDR3 has 17 residues. Germline-derived CDR1 and CDR2 are SNHLY and FYNNEI. Trimming removed 8 bases from V and 3 bases from J; junction bases left unmatched: 11. The CDR3 loop reads CASGDLNRGLGANVLTF. CDR3 coding DNA: TGTGCCAGCGGAGACCTAAACAGGGGGCTTGGGGCCAACGTCCTGACTTTC.

This rearrangement joins TRBV29-1 to TRBJ1-2, with no clear D. CDR3 length: 13 amino acids. Per the germline V gene, CDR1 is SQVTM and CDR2 is ANQGSEA. The germline V and J ends were trimmed by 5 bases and 1 base, with 11 bases remaining between them. The CDR3 DNA reads TGCAGCGTTTTCGGGGAAAGTAACTATGGCTACACCTTC. As protein: CSVFGESNYGYTF.

The V gene is TRBV28, the J gene TRBJ2-2; D is perhaps TRBD1 (6 bases). Germline V gene lookup returns CDR1 MDHEN and CDR2 SYDVKM. This CDR3 has 16 residues. V lost 1 base, J lost 4 bases, and 13 bases lay in between. CDR3 protein: CASSLSDRRVTGELFF. DNA for the CDR3: TGTGCCAGCAGTTTATCCGACAGGCGAGTCACCGGGGAGCTGTTTTTT.

V usage is TRBV9 and J usage is TRBJ2-2, with TRBD1 matching 7 bases. The CDR3 runs 15 residues. Trimming at V came to 5 bases and at J to 5 bases, leaving 9 bases not matched to a gene. CDR1 is SGDLS, CDR2 YYNGEE, per germline. DNA of the CDR3: TGTGCCAGCAGGTCGGGCAGGGGGATAACCGGGGAGCTGTTTTTT. It encodes CASRSGRGITGELFF. Based on the CDR3 plus reference TRBV9 and TRBJ2-2, the full variable domain is DSGVTQTPKHLITATGQRVTLRCSPRSGDLSVYWYQQSLDQGLQFLIQYYNGEERAKGNILERFSAQQFPDLHSELNLSSLELGDSALYFCASRSGRGITGELFFGEGSRLTVL.

The chain employs TRBV11-3 and TRBJ1-5, with a weak D call TRBD1 (6 bases). The CDR3 loop spans 16 amino acids. Deletions cut 7 bases from V and 4 bases from J, with 20 bases between. Germline V CDR1 and CDR2: SGHNT, YENEEA. In DNA, the CDR3 is TGTGCCAGCACCCCGCGGGGGGGCCGCCTAAATCAGCCCCAGCATTTT. Translating gives CASTPRGGRLNQPQHF. Full variable domain (rest looked up from reference TRBV11-3 and TRBJ1-5): EAGVVQSPRYKIIEKKQPVAFWCNPISGHNTLYWYLQNLGQGPELLIRYENEEAVDDSQLPKDRFSAERLKGVDSTLKIQPAELGDSAVYLCASTPRGGRLNQPQHFGDGTRLSIL.

The chain couples TRBV2 to TRBJ2-7; D is unclear. Germline-derived CDR1 and CDR2 are SNHLY and FYNNEI. The CDR3 has 15 amino acids. With 9 bases removed from V and 5 bases from J, the gap between germline ends came to 23 bases. In DNA form, the CDR3 reads TGTGCCAGTCAGCCCCCCAGGTCCTCCCGGCACGAGCAGTACTTC. It yields the protein CASQPPRSSRHEQYF.

V gene TRBV3-1 (or the pseudogene TRBV3-2) combines with J gene TRBJ2-4, with a possible D match to TRBD2 (5 bases). Trimming removed 3 bases from V and 5 bases from J, with 14 bases in between. CDR1 is LGHDT and CDR2 is YNNKEL in the germline V gene (reference sequence). The CDR3 extends over 15 amino acids. CDR3 DNA: TGTGCCAGCAGCCAGGTGGGAGTCCTGGAAAACATTCAGTACTTC. Protein: CASSQVGVLENIQYF.

This clone was observed a handful of times. The rearrangement joins TRBV5-8 to TRBJ1-5, with 9 bases fitting TRBD1. Germline assignment: CDR1 SGHTS and CDR2 YDEGEE. J lost 4 bases, V lost 4 bases, and 6 bases had no gene match. This CDR3 region has 15 residues. The CDR3 DNA reads TGTGCCAGCAGCCAGGGGACAGGGAAAAATCAGCCCCAGCATTTT. Translation: CASSQGTGKNQPQHF.

The chain recombines TRBV28 with TRBJ2-5; 9 positions match TRBD1. This CDR3 contains 14 residues. CDR1 MDHEN and CDR2 SYDVKM come from the germline V gene. Trimming at V came to 10 bases and at J to 4 bases, leaving 10 bases not matched to a gene. The CDR3 sequence: CAIQGDREGETQYF. In DNA, the CDR3 is TGTGCCATACAGGGGGACAGGGAGGGAGAGACCCAGTACTTC. Full variable domain (missing parts from reference TRBV28 and TRBJ2-5): DVKVTQSSRYLVKRTGEKVFLECVQDMDHENMFWYRQDPGLGLRLIYFSYDVKMKEKGDIPEGYSVSREKKERFSLILESASTNQTSMYLCAIQGDREGETQYFGPGTRLLVL.

The chain joins TRBV6-4 to TRBJ2-3; D possibly corresponds to TRBD1 (5 bases). The CDR3 is made up of 10 amino acids. The V and J ends lost 8 bases and 7 bases respectively, with 7 bases between them. Germline V gene lookup returns CDR1 MRHNA and CDR2 SNTAGT. The CDR3 region has the DNA TGTGCCAGCCACAGGAATACGCAGTATTTT. Amino acids: CASHRNTQYF.

The chain couples TRBV30 to TRBJ2-5; TRBD2 agrees at 8 bases. Germline loops: CDR1 GTSNPN, CDR2 SVGIG (reference sequence). V lost 4 bases and J lost 4; bases outside the gene matches: 14. The CDR3 has 16 residues. The CDR3 region has the DNA TGTGCCTGGAACCAAGGCCGAAGCGGGAGAATAGAGACCCAGTACTTC. Protein product: CAWNQGRSGRIETQYF.

The rearrangement links TRBV3-1 (or the pseudogene TRBV3-2) to TRBJ1-2, with 10 bases that match TRBD1. Germline V CDR1 and CDR2: LGHDT, YNNKEL (reference sequence). The trim removed 2 bases at V and 7 bases at J, leaving 7 bases unmatched. CDR3 length: 15 residues. The CDR3 DNA follows: TGTGCCAGCAGCCAACCTGGGACAGGGGCTTCTGGCTACACCTTC. Its protein is CASSQPGTGASGYTF.

The chain uses TRBV27 and TRBJ2-7, with D possibly TRBD2 on 6 matching bases. V shed 6 bases and J shed 6 bases, with 6 bases lying between them. In germline, CDR1 is MNHEY, CDR2 SMNVEV (reference sequence). The CDR3 is 10 residues long. The DNA for the CDR3 is TGTGCCAGCAGGGGAGGCGAGCAGTACTTC. It yields the protein CASRGGEQYF.

The chain has TRBV27 and TRBJ2-1; possibly TRBD2 for D (6 bases). The CDR3 consists of 15 residues. Germline loops: CDR1 MNHEY, CDR2 SMNVEV (reference sequence). The ends were cut back, 2 bases at V and 7 bases at J, with 15 bases in the middle. The CDR3 DNA reads as TGTGCCAGCAGTTTACGCGAGGGGAGGTCGAATGAGCAGTTCTTC. Encoded protein: CASSLREGRSNEQFF.

The chain carries TRBV7-9 and TRBJ2-1, with D tentatively TRBD2 (7 bases). The V and J ends lost 5 bases and 5 bases respectively, with 19 bases between them. CDR1 is SEHNR, CDR2 FQNEAQ, per germline (reference sequence). The CDR3 length is 16 residues. The CDR3 region is CASSLTRAGANNEQFF. For the CDR3, the DNA is TGTGCCAGCAGCCTAACCAGGGCGGGGGCCAACAATGAGCAGTTCTTC.

The rearrangement uses TRBV10-3 and TRBJ2-3, with TRBD1 matching over 10 bases. The germline CDR1 and CDR2 sequences are ENHRY and SYGVKD. The V gene end was trimmed by 10 bases and the J gene end by 5 bases; junction bases not matched to a gene: 3. The CDR3 extends over 12 amino acids. The CDR3 protein is CATWTGGDTQYF. CDR3 DNA: TGTGCCACTTGGACAGGGGGAGATACGCAGTATTTT.

Worth noting for this clone: Other DNA sequences within the sample encode an identical CDR3. This chain connects TRBV24-1 to TRBJ2-7; 7 nucleotides line up with TRBD1. Germline loops: CDR1 KGHDR, CDR2 SFDVKD. CDR3 length equals 15 residues. V lost 3 bases and J lost 5; bases outside the gene matches: 9. CDR3 sequence: CATSDPQDRIDEQYF. CDR3 sequence (DNA): TGTGCCACCAGTGATCCCCAGGACAGGATTGACGAGCAGTACTTC.

V usage is TRBV7-2 and J usage is TRBJ2-1, with 8 positions matching TRBD2. Germline V gene lookup returns CDR1 SGHTA and CDR2 FQGNSA. The J segment lost 5 bases and the V segment lost 5 bases, leaving 8 bases of the junction unmatched. The CDR3 totals 15 residues. The CDR3 spells CASSHVGGRNNEQFF. CDR3 bases: TGTGCCAGCAGCCACGTCGGCGGGAGGAACAATGAGCAGTTCTTC.

This clone was picked up a small number of times. The chain links TRBV29-1 to TRBJ2-1, with D perhaps matching TRBD2 (5 bases). The length of the CDR3 is 11 residues. Germline V gene data show CDR1 as SQVTM and CDR2 as ANQGSEA. V was trimmed by 7 bases and J by 9 bases, leaving 13 bases between them. CDR3 sequence (DNA): TGCAGCGCCCCCTCGGGGAGTGAGCAGTTCTTC. It translates to CSAPSGSEQFF.

The chain couples TRBV10-2 to TRBJ2-1, with 7 bases identical to TRBD1. In germline, CDR1 is WSHSY, CDR2 SAAADI. V lost 8 bases and J lost 6; bases outside the gene matches: 10. The CDR3 consists of 14 residues. The CDR3 is CASRKGAPSNEQFF. The CDR3 region has the DNA TGCGCCAGCCGGAAGGGGGCCCCCTCCAATGAGCAGTTCTTC.

The V and J genes are TRBV7-9 and TRBJ1-1; 9 bases fit TRBD1. Germline V gene data show CDR1 as SEHNR and CDR2 as FQNEAQ (reference sequence). There are 17 residues in the CDR3. Trimming at V came to 5 bases and at J to 4 bases, leaving 14 bases not matched to a gene. CDR3 nucleotide sequence: TGTGCCAGCAGCCCCTGGACAGGGGCTGTTTTGGGCACTGAAGCTTTCTTT. It codes for CASSPWTGAVLGTEAFF.

V is TRBV28 and J is TRBJ1-6; 7 nucleotides match TRBD1. Germline V gene data show CDR1 as MDHEN and CDR2 as SYDVKM. V was pared by 7 bases and J by 9 bases, with 12 bases of the junction left unmatched. This CDR3 region has 15 residues. The CDR3 nucleotides read TGTGCCAGCAAAGTCCAGGGACAGACTTTTTCACCCCTCCACTTT. As protein: CASKVQGQTFSPLHF.

The chain employs TRBV29-1 and TRBJ1-5; a possible D gene is TRBD1 (5 bases). V lost 5 bases and J lost 3, with 14 bases in between. This CDR3 comprises 14 residues. CDR1 SQVTM and CDR2 ANQGSEA come from the germline V gene. The CDR3 DNA is TGCAGCGTTCTAGGGGCCGGATACAATCAGCCCCAGCATTTT. Amino acid sequence: CSVLGAGYNQPQHF.

The chain has TRBV5-1 and TRBJ2-1; 13 nucleotides align to TRBD2. Trimming at V came to 1 base and at J to 5 bases, leaving 6 bases not matched to a gene. CDR3 length: 17 amino acids. CDR1 and CDR2 (germline): SGHRS, YFSETQ. This CDR3 reads CASSLTSGRAVNNEQFF. The CDR3 DNA reads as TGCGCCAGCAGCTTGACTAGCGGGAGGGCCGTTAACAATGAGCAGTTCTTC.

The V call is TRBV9, the J call TRBJ2-6; tentatively, D is TRBD1 (5 bases). V lost 0 bases, J lost 2 bases, and 6 bases lay in between. This CDR3 is built from 15 residues. Germline values: CDR1 SGDLS, CDR2 YYNGEE. The CDR3 sequence: CASSVVGAGANVLTF. The CDR3 DNA follows: TGTGCCAGCAGCGTAGTAGGGGCTGGGGCCAACGTCCTGACTTTC.